One T cell receptor (beta chain) is described in this entry. Its antigen remains unidentified. This specimen comes from a study of shared clonotypes between healthy human individuals. Study-wide results and limits: Estimated richness values were generally larger in naive subsets than in memory subsets.

The assay was immunoSEQ multiplex PCR, and TCRdb's table has in-frame clones only and misses some. The data hold about 2.4 million clones, with roughly 93% observed a single time. The CDR3 is 15 amino acids. Germline V gives CDR1 MDHEN, CDR2 SYDVKM. The sequence derives from a young man in good health. Some clones in this sample may be carry-over from other donors' samples. The sequenced sample consisted of naive CD4+ T cells from PBMCs. Subset reported: CD45RA+ positively selected. The chain employs TRBV28 and TRBJ2-5; D possibly corresponds to TRBD2 (7 bases). The closer fit of TRBJ2-7 to the DNA end suggests the J call may be wrong. The CDR3: CASTPGRGAIYEQYF. The CDR3 coding sequence is TGTGCCAGCACACCGGGCCGGGGGGCGATTTACGAGCAGTACTTC.